This TCR beta chain emerged from a study of siplizumab effects on memory and regulatory T cells. Study-level findings and limits: Among alloreactive clones, only a minor fraction mapped to unstimulated subsets. Memory cells seemed less diverse than naive T cells, which also seemed major contributors to the alloresponse.

Comments on this clone: As yet, its antigen is unknown.

Germline V CDR1 and CDR2: DFQATT, SNEGSKA (reference sequence). The CDR3 has 11 amino acids. V lost 3 bases and J lost 4, with 6 bases in between. Libraries were prepared by immunoSEQ multiplex PCR; TCRdb keeps only in-frame clonotypes and omits some of them. Among 100,000 or so clones listed, 90% to 95% were seen once. V gene TRBV20-1 combines with J gene TRBJ2-5; D ambiguous. Material: Tregs sorted from blood. The source of this sequence is a human donor in good health. The CDR3 protein is CSARSRETQYF. CDR3 bases: TGCAGTGCTAGGTCGCGAGAGACCCAGTACTTC.